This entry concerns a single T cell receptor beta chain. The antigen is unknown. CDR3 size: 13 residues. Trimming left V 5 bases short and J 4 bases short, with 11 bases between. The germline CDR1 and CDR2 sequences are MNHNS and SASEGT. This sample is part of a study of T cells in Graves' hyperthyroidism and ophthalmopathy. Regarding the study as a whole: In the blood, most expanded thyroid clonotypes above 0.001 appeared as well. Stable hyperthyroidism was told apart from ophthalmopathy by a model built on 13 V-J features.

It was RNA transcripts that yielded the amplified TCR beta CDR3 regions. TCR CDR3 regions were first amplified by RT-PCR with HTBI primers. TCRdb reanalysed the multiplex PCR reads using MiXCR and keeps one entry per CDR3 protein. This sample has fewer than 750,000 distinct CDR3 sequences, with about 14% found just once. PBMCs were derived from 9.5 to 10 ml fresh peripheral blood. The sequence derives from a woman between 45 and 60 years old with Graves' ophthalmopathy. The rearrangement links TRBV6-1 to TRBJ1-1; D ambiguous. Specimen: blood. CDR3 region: CASSLTVSTEAFF. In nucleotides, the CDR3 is TGTGCCAGCAGTCTAACAGTGAGCACTGAAGCTTTCTTT.